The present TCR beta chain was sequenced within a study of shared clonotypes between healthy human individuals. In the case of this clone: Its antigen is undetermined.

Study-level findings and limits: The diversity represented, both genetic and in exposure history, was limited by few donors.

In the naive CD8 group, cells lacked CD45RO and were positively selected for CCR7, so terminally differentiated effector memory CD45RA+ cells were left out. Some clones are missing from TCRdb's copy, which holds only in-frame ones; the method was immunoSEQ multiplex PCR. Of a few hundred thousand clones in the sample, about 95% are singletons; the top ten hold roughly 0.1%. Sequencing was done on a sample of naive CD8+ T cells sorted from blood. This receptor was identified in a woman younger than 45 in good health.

CDR3 sequence (DNA): TGTGCCAGCAGCGCTGCGGGGGGGCCACCCTACGAGCAGTACTTC. Encoded protein: CASSAAGGPPYEQYF. The J gene is TRBJ2-7, the V gene TRBV9; 9 bases match TRBD2. This CDR3 spans 15 amino acids. Germline V gene lookup returns CDR1 SGDLS and CDR2 YYNGEE. The ends lost 3 bases at V and 2 bases at J; junction bases unmatched: 6.